This is a list of T cell receptor beta chains from one sample in a study of blood T cell repertoires in COVID-19. Produced via immunoSEQ multiplex PCR; TCRdb's table is partial and in-frame only. The table lists about 210,000 clones, almost 90% of them singletons. Material: peripheral blood. The receptors derive from a man between 18 and 29 years old with active or convalescent COVID-19. CDR3s include the opening cysteine and the closing phenylalanine or tryptophan. D genes are given only for firm matches. Where a row states a size, it is once, few, many or the class of an expanded clone; other rows omit it.

j_call clone_size d_call v_call cdr3_aa cdr3_nt
TRBJ1-3 once NA TRBV18 CASSLRFGGETGNTIYF TGTGCCAGCTCACTTCGGTTTGGCGGGGAAACTGGAAACACCATATATTTT
TRBJ2-1 NA TRBD2 TRBV6-2/TRBV6-3 CASSYSGLAVYNEQFF TGTGCCAGCAGTTATTCGGGACTAGCGGTATACAATGAGCAGTTCTTC
TRBJ1-1 NA NA TRBV12-3/TRBV12-4 CASIQGRNTEAFF TGTGCCTCAATACAGGGTCGGAACACTGAAGCTTTCTTT
TRBJ1-2 NA TRBD1 TRBV6-5 CASNLGTAYGYTF TGTGCCAGCAACCTAGGGACAGCCTATGGCTACACCTTC
TRBJ1-1 NA NA TRBV30 CASRAGLRSTEAFF TGTGCCTCCCGCGCAGGGCTAAGATCCACTGAAGCTTTCTTT
TRBJ1-5 few NA TRBV28 CASSLGGTSNQPQHF TGTGCCAGCAGTTTAGGGGGGACTAGCAATCAGCCCCAGCATTTT
TRBJ2-1 NA NA TRBV4-1 CASSQDGSGNNEQFF TGCGCCAGCAGCCAAGACGGGTCAGGGAACAATGAGCAGTTCTTC
TRBJ1-4 NA NA TRBV4-3 CASSLGTRTNEKLFF TGCGCCAGCAGCCTAGGGACACGGACTAATGAAAAACTGTTTTTT
TRBJ1-5 NA TRBD1 TRBV7-2 CASSGNGQGLSNQPQHF TGTGCCAGTTCAGGAAATGGACAGGGCTTGAGCAATCAGCCCCAGCATTTT
TRBJ1-1 few TRBD1 TRBV5-1 CASSPNPGQSDTEAFF TGCGCCAGCAGCCCCAACCCGGGACAGTCGGACACTGAAGCTTTCTTT
TRBJ2-1 NA TRBD2 TRBV7-9 CASSLSASGRVRNEQFF TGTGCCAGCAGCTTATCGGCTAGCGGGAGGGTCCGCAATGAGCAGTTCTTC